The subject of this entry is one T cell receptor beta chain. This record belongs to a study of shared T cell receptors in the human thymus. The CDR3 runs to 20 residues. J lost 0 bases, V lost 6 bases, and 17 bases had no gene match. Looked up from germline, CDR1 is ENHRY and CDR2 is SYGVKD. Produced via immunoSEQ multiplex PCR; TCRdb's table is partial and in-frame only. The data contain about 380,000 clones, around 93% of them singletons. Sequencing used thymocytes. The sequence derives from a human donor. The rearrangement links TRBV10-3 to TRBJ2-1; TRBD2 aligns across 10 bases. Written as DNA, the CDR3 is TGTGCCATCAGCCTTATACTAGCGGGACATGGCTTTTCCTCCTACAATGAGCAGTTCTTC. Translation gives CAISLILAGHGFSSYNEQFF.